The 27 T cell receptor beta chains given below trace back to one sample, sequenced in a study of blood T cell repertoires in COVID-19. Sequencing used immunoSEQ multiplex PCR; TCRdb keeps in-frame clones, though not all of them. This repertoire shows 120,000 or so clones, roughly four fifths found once; its top ten account for approximately 15%. The sequencing input was peripheral blood. The receptors were gathered from a woman aged 55-69 years with acute or convalescent COVID-19.

This clone was counted between two and nine times. This rearrangement joins TRBV19 to TRBJ2-3; 13 nucleotides match TRBD2. This CDR3 is built from 17 residues. V gave up 5 bases and J gave up 5 bases; unmatched junction bases: 10. CDR1 LNHDA and CDR2 SQIVND come from the germline V gene (reference sequence). Here the CDR3 reads CASSVVGTSGAIDTQYF. CDR3 DNA sequence: TGTGCCAGTAGTGTCGTGGGGACTAGCGGGGCGATAGATACGCAGTATTTT. Full variable domain (outside the CDR3, taken from reference TRBV19 and TRBJ2-3): DGGITQSPKYLFRKEGQNVTLSCEQNLNHDAMYWYRQDPGQGLRLIYYSQIVNDFQKGDIAEGYSVSREKKESFPLTVTSAQKNPTAFYLCASSVVGTSGAIDTQYFGPGTRLTVL.

The genes are TRBV7-9 and TRBJ2-3; 7 bases are a match to TRBD1. CDR3 size: 19 residues. Germline V gene data show CDR1 as SEHNR and CDR2 as FQNEAQ (reference sequence). J was trimmed by 4 bases and V by 5 bases; bases with no gene match: 21. CDR3 nucleotides: TGTGCCAGCAGCCTCACTACCAGGGGGTCCACCTCCCAGGCAGATACGCAGTATTTT. Translation: CASSLTTRGSTSQADTQYF.

This clone occurred once. The CDR3 DNA is TGTGCCAGCAGCCCTTCGTTGGCGGGGGGGTTGAATGAGCAGTTCTTC. Translation: CASSPSLAGGLNEQFF. The J gene is TRBJ2-1, the V gene TRBV7-3; 9 bases fit TRBD2. The germline CDR1 and CDR2 sequences are SGHTA and FQGTGA. CDR3 size: 16 residues. V shed 5 bases and J 7 bases; nucleotides not matched to a gene: 12.

The chain is built from TRBV19 and TRBJ1-5, with 7 bases matching TRBD1. V shed 3 bases, J shed 8 bases, and the junction held 7 bases outside the gene matches. The germline CDR1 and CDR2 sequences are LNHDA and SQIVND (reference sequence). The length of the CDR3 is 14 residues. In DNA, the CDR3 is TGTGCCAGTAGTATCCAGGGGGGCGGAGAGCCCCAGCATTTT. Its translation is CASSIQGGGEPQHF.

This chain links TRBV7-3 with TRBJ2-1; a weak D match, TRBD2 (7 bases). Germline assignment: CDR1 SGHTA and CDR2 FQGTGA. V lost 5 bases to trimming and J lost 1 base, with 12 bases between them. The CDR3 contains 15 residues. The CDR3 DNA sequence: TGTGCCAGCAGCCCGGGGGGCACGTCCTACAATGAGCAGTTCTTC. This encodes CASSPGGTSYNEQFF.

CDR3 in DNA: TGTGCCACCAGTGATCCGACTAGGGCGTCGTACAATGAGCAGTTCTTC. Its protein is CATSDPTRASYNEQFF. The chain links TRBV24-1 to TRBJ2-1; tentative D call: TRBD2 (6 bases). The CDR3 is made up of 16 amino acids. Germline CDR1 is KGHDR and CDR2 is SFDVKD. Trimming removed 3 bases at V and 4 bases at J, with 15 bases between.

The rearrangement links TRBV7-2 to TRBJ1-6, with 7 bases matching TRBD1. The CDR3 runs to 14 residues. Germline V lookup: CDR1 SGHTA, CDR2 FQGNSA. The junction had 2 bases not matched to a gene; V was cut back by 2 bases and J by 7 bases. CDR3 residues: CASSLTGVNSPLHF. CDR3 sequence (DNA): TGTGCCAGCAGCTTAACAGGGGTCAATTCACCCCTCCACTTT.

This clone was observed a single time. The chain has TRBV19 and TRBJ2-7; tentative D call: TRBD1 (5 bases). V lost 4 bases and J lost 2, with 9 bases in between. Germline CDR1 LNHDA, CDR2 SQIVND (reference sequence). CDR3 length: 13 amino acids. The CDR3 reads CASSRQQAYEQYF. The CDR3 DNA reads as TGTGCCAGTAGTAGGCAACAGGCCTACGAGCAGTACTTC.

The chain joins TRBV28 to TRBJ2-7, with D hard to call. The CDR3 loop spans 13 amino acids. Trimming removed 3 bases from V and 4 bases from J, with 10 bases in between. Looked up from germline, CDR1 is MDHEN and CDR2 is SYDVKM. Written as DNA, the CDR3 is TGTGCCAGCAGTTTCGGTGATTTTTACGAGCAGTACTTC. Translating gives CASSFGDFYEQYF. The whole variable domain, remainder taken from reference TRBV28 and TRBJ2-7, is DVKVTQSSRYLVKRTGEKVFLECVQDMDHENMFWYRQDPGLGLRLIYFSYDVKMKEKGDIPEGYSVSREKKERFSLILESASTNQTSMYLCASSFGDFYEQYFGPGTRLTVT.

The genes are TRBV18 and TRBJ1-1; D is ambiguous. Germline V gene data show CDR1 as KGHSH and CDR2 as LQKENI. CDR3 size: 14 residues. V lost 4 bases, J lost 3 bases, and 12 bases lay in between. CDR3 sequence reads: CASSQSNRDTEAFF. CDR3 nucleotides: TGTGCCAGCTCACAATCGAATCGGGACACTGAAGCTTTCTTT.

This chain joins TRBV6-6 and TRBJ1-1, with 9 bases aligning to TRBD1. With V trimmed by 5 bases and J by 7 bases, 8 bases remained unmatched. The V gene's germline CDR1 is MNHNY and CDR2 SVGAGI (reference sequence). CDR3 size: 14 residues. CDR3 in DNA: TGTGCCAGCAGTGCCCCGGGACAGGGCGTTGAAGCTTTCTTT. This encodes CASSAPGQGVEAFF.

V gene TRBV6-5 combines with J gene TRBJ1-2; 7 nucleotides match TRBD1. From germline, CDR1 is MNHEY and CDR2 SVGAGI. The CDR3 extends over 14 amino acids. The J segment lost 4 bases and the V segment lost 4 bases, leaving 6 bases of the junction unmatched. CDR3 amino acids: CASSFFRDSYGYTF. For the CDR3, the DNA is TGTGCCAGCAGTTTCTTCCGGGACAGCTATGGCTACACCTTC.

The chain recombines TRBV10-3 with TRBJ2-5; TRBD2 aligns across 8 bases. The CDR3 loop spans 16 amino acids. Germline V CDR1 and CDR2: ENHRY, SYGVKD. Trimming at V came to 3 bases and at J to 5 bases, leaving 11 bases not matched to a gene. Here the CDR3 reads CAISDSSGGSWETQYF. CDR3 DNA: TGTGCCATCAGTGATTCAAGCGGGGGTTCATGGGAGACCCAGTACTTC.

The gene calls are TRBV30 and TRBJ1-1; a weak D match, TRBD1 (6 bases). Trimming cost V 2 bases and J 2 bases, with 12 bases left between them. This CDR3 contains 14 residues. Germline CDR1 and CDR2: GTSNPN and SVGIG (reference sequence). The chain's CDR3 is CAWSLGGPNTEAFF. CDR3 nucleotides: TGTGCCTGGAGTCTCGGGGGGCCTAACACTGAAGCTTTCTTT.

CDR3 nucleotides: TGTGCCAGCAGCAGAGAGGGAGTCGGGAACACTGAAGCTTTCTTT. Amino acids: CASSREGVGNTEAFF. The V gene is TRBV6-5, the J gene TRBJ1-1; no definite D call. Trimming removed 6 bases from V and 1 base from J, with 15 bases in between. The CDR3 has 15 amino acids. Germline V CDR1 and CDR2: MNHEY, SVGAGI.

There are a few counts of this clone. The gene calls are TRBV2 and TRBJ1-5, with 9 bases identical to TRBD1. The germline gives CDR1 SNHLY, CDR2 FYNNEI. CDR3 size: 17 residues. Trimming at V came to 7 bases and at J to 4 bases, leaving 14 bases not matched to a gene. The CDR3 DNA sequence: TGTGCCAGCAACTTGGGACAGGGAATCGAAATGAATCAGCCCCAGCATTTT. It is translated as CASNLGQGIEMNQPQHF.

The CDR3 DNA reads as TGTGCCAGCAGTCACGGGGATAGCTATGGCTACACCTTC. Encoded protein: CASSHGDSYGYTF. The rearrangement joins TRBV5-4 to TRBJ1-2; D is uncertain. V lost 5 bases to trimming and J lost 4 bases, with 12 bases between them. Germline V gene lookup returns CDR1 SGHNT and CDR2 YYREEE (reference sequence). The CDR3 is 13 residues long.

The V gene is TRBV4-1, the J gene TRBJ2-1; TRBD2 matches 8 bases. V lost 0 bases and J lost 8; bases outside the gene matches: 6. In germline, CDR1 is MGHRA, CDR2 YSYEKL. The CDR3 has 15 residues. CDR3 sequence reads: CASSQDRGGLDEQFF. CDR3 nucleotides: TGCGCCAGCAGCCAAGATCGGGGGGGCCTTGATGAGCAGTTCTTC.

The chain carries TRBV30 and TRBJ1-1; the match to TRBD1 covers 11 bases. J gave up 3 bases and V 6 bases, and 18 bases lay outside the gene matches. Per germline, CDR1 GTSNPN and CDR2 SVGIG (reference sequence). This CDR3 is built from 18 residues. The CDR3 spells CACKKRDRGGSKDTEAFF. CDR3 in DNA: TGTGCCTGCAAAAAAAGGGACAGGGGGGGTTCTAAGGACACTGAAGCTTTCTTT.

The rearrangement uses TRBV29-1 and TRBJ2-7, with D possibly TRBD1 on 7 matching bases. The germline V gene encodes CDR1 SQVTM and CDR2 ANQGSEA. V lost 4 bases, J lost 5 bases, and 12 bases lay in between. The CDR3 is made up of 12 amino acids. This chain's CDR3 is CSVGRGADEQYF. For the CDR3, the DNA is TGCAGCGTTGGCAGGGGGGCGGACGAGCAGTACTTC.

The chain uses TRBV7-3 and TRBJ1-1; D remains ambiguous. Germline V lookup: CDR1 SGHTA, CDR2 FQGTGA. V was trimmed by 3 bases and J by 7 bases, leaving 9 bases between them. The CDR3 covers 12 residues. The CDR3 DNA sequence: TGTGCCAGCAGCTTGATGCGGCTTGAAGCTTTCTTT. As protein: CASSLMRLEAFF.

The chain's CDR3 is CASSATRDRGVQGYGYTF. The CDR3 DNA follows: TGTGCCAGTAGTGCGACTCGGGACAGGGGAGTACAAGGCTATGGCTACACCTTC. V usage is TRBV19 and J usage is TRBJ1-2; 10 bases agree with TRBD1. Germline CDR1 is LNHDA and CDR2 is SQIVND (reference sequence). This CDR3 comprises 18 residues. V shed 5 bases, J shed 4 bases, and the junction held 16 bases outside the gene matches.

The genes are TRBV19 and TRBJ2-2, with TRBD1 matching over 9 bases. This CDR3 comprises 16 residues. The germline V gene encodes CDR1 LNHDA and CDR2 SQIVND (reference sequence). The trim removed 5 bases at V and 8 bases at J, leaving 12 bases unmatched. CDR3 amino acids: CASSLGDRVRIGELFF. In DNA form, the CDR3 reads TGTGCCAGTAGTCTTGGGGACAGGGTTAGGATAGGGGAGCTGTTTTTT.

The genes are TRBV11-2 and TRBJ2-5; D is perhaps TRBD1 (6 bases). Per the germline V gene, CDR1 is SGHAT and CDR2 is FQNNGV. The CDR3 totals 14 residues. The ends were cut back, 5 bases at V and 4 bases at J, with 14 bases in the middle. In DNA, the CDR3 is TGTGCCAGCAGCCAGGGGCGGCTCAGAGAGACCCAGTACTTC. It specifies CASSQGRLRETQYF.

This sequence joins TRBV5-4 and TRBJ1-2, with 7 bases matching TRBD1. This CDR3 comprises 14 residues. V shed 5 bases and J 2 bases; nucleotides not matched to a gene: 6. The germline CDR1 and CDR2 sequences are SGHNT and YYREEE (reference sequence). The CDR3 nucleotides read TGTGCCAGCAGTTCACCGGGACAGAACTATGGCTACACCTTC. Encoded protein: CASSSPGQNYGYTF.

The chain couples TRBV18 to TRBJ1-6; no firm D call. CDR3 length equals 16 residues. CDR1 and CDR2 (germline): KGHSH, LQKENI. The V and J ends lost 3 bases and 8 bases respectively, with 17 bases between them. The CDR3 here is CASSPRSGNGDSPLHF. The DNA for the CDR3 is TGTGCCAGCTCACCTCGCTCGGGAAACGGCGATTCACCCCTCCACTTT.

This clone has more than one count but fewer than ten. J is TRBJ2-7 and V is TRBV7-2, with 11 positions matching TRBD1. The CDR3 is made up of 15 amino acids. Germline trimming cut 5 bases from V and 4 bases from J; bases unmatched to any gene: 7. Germline CDR1 is SGHTA and CDR2 is FQGNSA. Here the CDR3 reads CASSPRGQGAYEQYF. The CDR3 DNA is TGTGCCAGCAGCCCCCGAGGACAGGGGGCGTACGAGCAGTACTTC. The complete variable domain, with remaining parts taken from reference TRBV7-2 and TRBJ2-7, reads GAGVSQSPSNKVTEKGKDVELRCDPISGHTALYWYRQSLGQGLEFLIYFQGNSAPDKSGLPSDRFSAERTGGSVSTLTIQRTQQEDSAVYLCASSPRGQGAYEQYFGPGTRLTVT.